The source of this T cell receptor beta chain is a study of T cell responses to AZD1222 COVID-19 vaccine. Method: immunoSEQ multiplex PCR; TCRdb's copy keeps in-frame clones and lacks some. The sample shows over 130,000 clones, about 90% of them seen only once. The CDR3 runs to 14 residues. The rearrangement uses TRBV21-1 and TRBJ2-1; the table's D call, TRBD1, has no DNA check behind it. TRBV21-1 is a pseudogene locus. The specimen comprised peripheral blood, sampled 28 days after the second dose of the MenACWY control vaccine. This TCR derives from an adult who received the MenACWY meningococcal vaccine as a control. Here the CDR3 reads CASRHRSSYNEQFF. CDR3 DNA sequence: TGTGCCAGTCGACACAGGAGCTCCTACAATGAGCAGTTCTTC.